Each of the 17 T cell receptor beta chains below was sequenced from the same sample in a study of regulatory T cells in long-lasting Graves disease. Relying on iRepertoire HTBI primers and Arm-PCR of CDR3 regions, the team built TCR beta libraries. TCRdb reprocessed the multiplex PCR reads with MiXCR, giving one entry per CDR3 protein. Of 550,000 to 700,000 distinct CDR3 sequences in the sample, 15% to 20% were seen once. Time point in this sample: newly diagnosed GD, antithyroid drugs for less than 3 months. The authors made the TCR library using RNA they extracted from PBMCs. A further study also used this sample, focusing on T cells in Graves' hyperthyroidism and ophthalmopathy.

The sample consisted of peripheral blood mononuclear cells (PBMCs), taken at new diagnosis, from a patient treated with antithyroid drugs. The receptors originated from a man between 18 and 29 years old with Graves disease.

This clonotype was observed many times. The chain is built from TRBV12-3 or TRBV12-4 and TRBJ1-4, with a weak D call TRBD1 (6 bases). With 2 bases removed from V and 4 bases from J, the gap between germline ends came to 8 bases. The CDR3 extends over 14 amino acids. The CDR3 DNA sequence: TGTGCCAGCAGTTTAAGGGGGTATAATGAAAAACTGTTTTTT. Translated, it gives CASSLRGYNEKLFF.

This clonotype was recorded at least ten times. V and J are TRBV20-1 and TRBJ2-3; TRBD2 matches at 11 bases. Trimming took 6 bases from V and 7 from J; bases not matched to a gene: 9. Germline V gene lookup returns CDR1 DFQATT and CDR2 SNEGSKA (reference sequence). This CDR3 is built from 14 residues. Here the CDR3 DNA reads TGCAGTGCCGATCACGGGACTAGCGGCAATACGCAGTATTTT. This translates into CSADHGTSGNTQYF.

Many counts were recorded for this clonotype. CDR3 sequence (DNA): TGTGCCAGCAGTTCGACAGGGGGCGTTTTTTACGAGCAGTACTTC. Translating gives CASSSTGGVFYEQYF. The genes are TRBV27 and TRBJ2-7; 10 bases agree with TRBD1. Looked up from germline, CDR1 is MNHEY and CDR2 is SMNVEV (reference sequence). Trimming removed 4 bases from V and 4 bases from J; junction bases left unmatched: 7. This CDR3 contains 15 residues.

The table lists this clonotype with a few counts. Written as DNA, the CDR3 is TGTGCCAGCAGCGTAGGGTCGGCGGGAGGGTACGAGCAGTACTTC. Residues: CASSVGSAGGYEQYF. The J gene is TRBJ2-7, the V gene TRBV3-1, with 9 bases identical to TRBD2. CDR1 is LGHDT, CDR2 YNNKEL, per germline (reference sequence). The trim removed 5 bases at V and 4 bases at J, leaving 9 bases unmatched. This CDR3 has 15 residues.

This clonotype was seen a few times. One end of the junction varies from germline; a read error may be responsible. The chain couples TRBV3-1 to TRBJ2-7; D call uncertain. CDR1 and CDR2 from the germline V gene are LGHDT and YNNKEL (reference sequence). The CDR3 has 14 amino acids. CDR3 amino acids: CANSQVGPTYEQYF. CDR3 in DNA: TGTGCCAACAGCCAAGTTGGTCCCACCTACGAGCAGTACTTC.

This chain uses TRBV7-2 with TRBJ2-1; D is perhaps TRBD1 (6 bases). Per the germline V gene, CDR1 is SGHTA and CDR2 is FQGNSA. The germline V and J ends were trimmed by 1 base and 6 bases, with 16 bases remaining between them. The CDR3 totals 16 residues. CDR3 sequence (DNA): TGTGCCAGCAGCTTAGTGGTTAGGGGGTCGGTCAATGAGCAGTTCTTC. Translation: CASSLVVRGSVNEQFF.

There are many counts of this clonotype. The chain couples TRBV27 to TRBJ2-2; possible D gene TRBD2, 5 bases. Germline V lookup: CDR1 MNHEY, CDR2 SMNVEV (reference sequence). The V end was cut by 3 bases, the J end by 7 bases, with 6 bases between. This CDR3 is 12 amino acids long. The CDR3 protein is CASSFGSGELFF. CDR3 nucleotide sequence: TGTGCCAGCAGTTTTGGGAGCGGGGAGCTGTTTTTT.

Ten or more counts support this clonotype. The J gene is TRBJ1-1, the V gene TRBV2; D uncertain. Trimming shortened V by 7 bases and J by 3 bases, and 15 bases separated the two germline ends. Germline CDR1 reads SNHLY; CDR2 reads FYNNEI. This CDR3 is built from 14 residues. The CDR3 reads CASMGLLRDTEAFF. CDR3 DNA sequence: TGTGCCAGCATGGGCTTGCTTAGGGACACTGAAGCTTTCTTT.

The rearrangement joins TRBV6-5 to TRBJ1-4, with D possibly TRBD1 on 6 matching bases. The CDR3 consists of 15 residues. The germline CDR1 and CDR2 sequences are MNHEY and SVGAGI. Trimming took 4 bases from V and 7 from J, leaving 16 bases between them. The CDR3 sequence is CASSSGGQDSEKLFF. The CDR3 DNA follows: TGTGCCAGCAGTTCGGGGGGGCAGGATAGTGAAAAACTGTTTTTT.

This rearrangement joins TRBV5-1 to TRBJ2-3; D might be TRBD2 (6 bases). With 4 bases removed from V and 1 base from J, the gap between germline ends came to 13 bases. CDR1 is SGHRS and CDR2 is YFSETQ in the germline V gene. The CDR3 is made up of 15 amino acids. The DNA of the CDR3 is TGCGCCAGCAGCGGGACTTTCGACGGCACAGATACGCAGTATTTT. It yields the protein CASSGTFDGTDTQYF.

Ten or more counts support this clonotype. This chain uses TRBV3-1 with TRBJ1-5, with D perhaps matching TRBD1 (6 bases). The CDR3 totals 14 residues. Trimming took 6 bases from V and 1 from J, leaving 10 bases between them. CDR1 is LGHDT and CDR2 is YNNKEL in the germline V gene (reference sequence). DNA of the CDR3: TGTGCCAGCAGTCAGGGGACGAGCAATCAGCCCCAGCATTTT. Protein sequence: CASSQGTSNQPQHF.

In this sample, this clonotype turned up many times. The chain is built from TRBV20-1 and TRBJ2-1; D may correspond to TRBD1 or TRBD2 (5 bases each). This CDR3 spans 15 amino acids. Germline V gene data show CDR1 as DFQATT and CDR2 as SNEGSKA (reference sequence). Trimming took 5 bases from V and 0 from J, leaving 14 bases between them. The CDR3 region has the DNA TGCAGTGCTCAACGGGGCATCCACTCCTACAATGAGCAGTTCTTC. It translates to CSAQRGIHSYNEQFF.

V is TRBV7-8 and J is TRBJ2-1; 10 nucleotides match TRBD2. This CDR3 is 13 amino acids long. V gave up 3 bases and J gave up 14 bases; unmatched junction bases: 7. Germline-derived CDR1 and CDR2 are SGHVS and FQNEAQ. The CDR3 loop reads CASSLGAGGPKFF. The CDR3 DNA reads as TGTGCCAGCAGCTTGGGAGCGGGAGGGCCAAAGTTCTTC. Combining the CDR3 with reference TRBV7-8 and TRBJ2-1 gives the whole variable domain GAGVSQSPRYKVAKRGQDVALRCDPISGHVSLFWYQQALGQGPEFLTYFQNEAQLDKSGLPSDRFFAERPEGSVSTLKIQRTQQEDSAVYLCASSLGAGGPKFFGPGTRLTVL.

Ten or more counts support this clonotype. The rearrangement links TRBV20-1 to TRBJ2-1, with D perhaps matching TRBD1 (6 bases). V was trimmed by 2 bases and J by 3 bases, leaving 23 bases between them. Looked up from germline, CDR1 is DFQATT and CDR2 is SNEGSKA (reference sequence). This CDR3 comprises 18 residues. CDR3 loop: CSARPLAHYGTYYNEQFF. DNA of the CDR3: TGCAGTGCTAGACCTCTCGCACATTATGGGACATACTACAATGAGCAGTTCTTC.

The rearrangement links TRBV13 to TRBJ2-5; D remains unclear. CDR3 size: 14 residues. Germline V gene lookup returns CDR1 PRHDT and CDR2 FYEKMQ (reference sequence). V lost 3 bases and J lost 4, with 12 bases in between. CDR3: CASSLQEPRETQYF. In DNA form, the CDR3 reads TGTGCCAGCAGCTTGCAGGAGCCTCGAGAGACCCAGTACTTC.

This CDR3 reads CASSLLGGTMEQFF. The CDR3 DNA reads as TGTGCCAGCAGCCTACTGGGGGGTACAATGGAGCAGTTCTTC. The chain is built from TRBV14 and TRBJ2-1; D perhaps matches TRBD2 (6 bases). V dropped 4 bases and J dropped 10 bases, with 17 bases sitting between them. Germline lookup yields CDR1 SGHDN and CDR2 FVKESK. This CDR3 is 14 amino acids long.

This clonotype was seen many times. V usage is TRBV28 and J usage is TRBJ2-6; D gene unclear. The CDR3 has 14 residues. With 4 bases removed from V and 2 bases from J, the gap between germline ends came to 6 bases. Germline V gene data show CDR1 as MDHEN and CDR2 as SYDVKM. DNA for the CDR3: TGTGCCAGCAGTTCTACGGCTGGGGCCAACGTCCTGACTTTC. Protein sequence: CASSSTAGANVLTF.